Shown below are 19 T cell receptor beta chains from a single sample sequenced in a study of graft-versus-host responses after intestinal transplantation. Antigen specificity for these receptors is unknown. The data were produced by immunoSEQ multiplex PCR, yet TCRdb's version contains in-frame clones alone and is incomplete. The data contain over 100,000 clones, roughly 87% of them singletons. The sample consisted of unstimulated CD4+ T cells sorted from spleen or lymph node cells, taken before intestinal transplant. These receptors were collected from a human donor who received an intestinal transplant.

This clone was counted a few times. The genes are TRBV28 and TRBJ1-4, with D unclear. Trimming removed 3 bases at V and 8 bases at J, with 13 bases between. The CDR3 is 14 amino acids. Germline lookup yields CDR1 MDHEN and CDR2 SYDVKM. The CDR3 nucleotides are TGTGCCAGCAGTTTCTCTTGGGGAGGCGAAAAACTGTTTTTT. Residues: CASSFSWGGEKLFF.

This clone was detected only once. The chain couples TRBV7-3 to TRBJ1-1, with D unclear. Germline V gene sequence: CDR1 SGHTA, CDR2 FQGTGA. This CDR3 is built from 13 residues. V was pared by 5 bases and J by 3 bases, with 10 bases between. The CDR3 bases are TGTGCCAGCAGCCCCGGACGGGACACTGAAGCTTTCTTT. Translated, it gives CASSPGRDTEAFF.

The genes are TRBV21-1 and TRBJ2-1. TRBV21-1 is deemed a pseudogene. The CDR3 covers 19 residues. For the CDR3, the DNA is TGTGCCAGCAGCAAAGAGCGCTCCGGACGCAAAAAAAGGTGGAATGAGCAGTTCTTC. It encodes CASSKERSGRKKRWNEQFF.

The J gene is TRBJ1-6, the V gene TRBV5-5, with D possibly matching TRBD1 (6 bases). This CDR3 comprises 14 residues. CDR1 and CDR2 (germline): SGHKS, YYEKEE (reference sequence). The V and J ends lost 7 bases and 6 bases respectively, with 14 bases between them. This CDR3 is CASERDTSNSPLHF. Written as DNA, the CDR3 is TGTGCCAGCGAGCGGGACACCTCTAATTCACCCCTCCACTTT.

The V call is TRBV5-4, the J call TRBJ1-4, with 8 bases matching TRBD1. The CDR3 loop spans 15 amino acids. The V segment lost 4 bases and the J segment 1 base; nucleotides outside the gene matches: 3. The germline CDR1 and CDR2 sequences are SGHNT and YYREEE (reference sequence). CDR3 coding DNA: TGTGCCAGCAGCCACGACAGGGGAACTAATGAAAAACTGTTTTTT. It is translated as CASSHDRGTNEKLFF.

The chain combines TRBV19 with TRBJ1-6; the D gene is possibly TRBD1 (6 bases). CDR3 size: 16 residues. V dropped 2 bases and J dropped 12 bases, with 20 bases sitting between them. Looked up from germline, CDR1 is LNHDA and CDR2 is SQIVND (reference sequence). CDR3 loop: CASSINRFGGGRPLHF. The CDR3 DNA is TGTGCCAGTAGTATAAATCGATTCGGGGGCGGGCGACCCCTCCACTTT.

The chain combines TRBV7-3 with TRBJ2-3, with 11 positions matching TRBD2. V was clipped by 5 bases and J by 4 bases; unmatched bases: 5. The germline V gene has CDR1 SGHTA and CDR2 FQGTGA. The CDR3 is made up of 15 amino acids. The CDR3 bases are TGTGCCAGCAGCCCCTTGGGACTAGCGGCAGATACGCAGTATTTT. This translates into CASSPLGLAADTQYF.

J is TRBJ1-1 and V is TRBV5-1; possibly TRBD1 for D (6 bases). The CDR3 is 13 residues long. Germline assignment: CDR1 SGHRS and CDR2 YFSETQ. Trimming took 1 base from V and 3 from J, leaving 7 bases between them. CDR3 region: CASSLSGDTEAFF. The CDR3 DNA sequence: TGCGCCAGCAGCTTGTCAGGGGACACTGAAGCTTTCTTT.

A note on this clone: The identical CDR3 is also encoded by other nucleotide sequences in the sample. The chain joins TRBV19 to TRBJ1-6; D unclear. Per germline, CDR1 LNHDA and CDR2 SQIVND (reference sequence). V dropped 5 bases and J dropped 5 bases, with 10 bases sitting between them. There are 14 residues in the CDR3. This CDR3 reads CASSRADNNSPLHF. The CDR3 DNA is TGTGCCAGTAGTCGGGCAGACAATAATTCACCCCTCCACTTT.

As DNA, the CDR3 is TGTGCCAGCAGTTACCAGGGGGGGGAAAAACTGTTTTTT. It specifies CASSYQGGEKLFF. The J gene is TRBJ1-4, the V gene TRBV6-5; 7 nucleotides align to TRBD1. This CDR3 contains 13 residues. Germline V lookup: CDR1 MNHEY, CDR2 SVGAGI. V lost 2 bases and J lost 8; bases outside the gene matches: 2.

V and J are TRBV7-9 and TRBJ2-5; D could derive from TRBD1 or TRBD2 (5 bases each). CDR3 length equals 15 residues. Germline CDR1 reads SEHNR; CDR2 reads FQNEAQ (reference sequence). Between the trimmed V and J ends, which lost 5 bases and 4 bases, there was a span of 17 bases. The CDR3 reads CASSVTGAQRETQYF. DNA for the CDR3: TGTGCCAGCAGCGTAACCGGGGCCCAGCGAGAGACCCAGTACTTC.

This clone was seen more than once but under ten times. This chain connects TRBV7-9 to TRBJ1-4; D may be TRBD1 (6 bases). Trimming shortened V by 2 bases and J by 1 base, and 11 bases separated the two germline ends. Germline V gene data show CDR1 as SEHNR and CDR2 as FQNEAQ (reference sequence). There are 16 residues in the CDR3. The CDR3 region has the DNA TGTGCCAGCAGCTTACGACCGGGACAAACTAATGAAAAACTGTTTTTT. Protein: CASSLRPGQTNEKLFF. Supplemented by reference TRBV7-9 and TRBJ1-4, the full variable domain reads DTGVSQNPRHKITKRGQNVTFRCDPISEHNRLYWYRQTLGQGPEFLTYFQNEAQLEKSRLLSDRFSAERPKGSFSTLEIQRTEQGDSAMYLCASSLRPGQTNEKLFFGSGTQLSVL.

J is TRBJ2-7 and V is TRBV6-5, with 11 bases lining up with TRBD2. Germline V gene lookup returns CDR1 MNHEY and CDR2 SVGAGI. J lost 2 bases, V lost 5 bases, and 2 bases had no gene match. The CDR3 loop spans 14 amino acids. This chain's CDR3 is CASSVSGRAYEQYF. The CDR3 bases are TGTGCCAGCAGTGTTAGCGGGAGGGCCTACGAGCAGTACTTC.

The rearrangement uses TRBV5-1 and TRBJ2-7, with 11 bases aligning to TRBD1. The germline V gene encodes CDR1 SGHRS and CDR2 YFSETQ. This CDR3 is 16 amino acids long. With 0 bases clipped from V and 6 bases from J, the junction kept 8 bases outside the gene matches. CDR3 in amino acids: CASSLAPRDRGSEQYF. CDR3 DNA sequence: TGCGCCAGCAGCTTGGCCCCCCGGGACAGGGGGTCCGAGCAGTACTTC.

The chain employs TRBV27 and TRBJ2-5; a possible D gene is TRBD1 (6 bases). Per germline, CDR1 MNHEY and CDR2 SMNVEV (reference sequence). The CDR3 runs 15 residues. Trimming left V 0 bases short and J 5 bases short, with 13 bases between. CDR3 residues: CASSLSRQGLETQYF. CDR3 coding DNA: TGTGCCAGCAGTTTATCAAGGCAGGGGCTGGAGACCCAGTACTTC.

The rearrangement uses TRBV18 and TRBJ2-3; tentatively, D is TRBD1 (6 bases). Germline lookup yields CDR1 KGHSH and CDR2 LQKENI. CDR3 size: 14 residues. The V and J ends lost 3 bases and 6 bases respectively, with 13 bases between them. CDR3: CASSPRGREDTQYF. CDR3 coding DNA: TGTGCCAGCTCACCCAGGGGCAGGGAGGATACGCAGTATTTT.

This sequence joins TRBV5-1 and TRBJ2-5, with TRBD2 identical over 7 bases. This CDR3 region has 18 residues. Germline CDR1 and CDR2: SGHRS and YFSETQ. V shed 4 bases and J 7 bases; nucleotides not matched to a gene: 22. The CDR3 DNA reads TGCGCCAGCAGCCCAGAGAACCGGGCAGGGTTAGCGGGCGGGACCCAGTACTTC. Translated: CASSPENRAGLAGGTQYF.

The V and J genes are TRBV5-1 and TRBJ2-5, with 15 bases fitting TRBD2. The germline V gene has CDR1 SGHRS and CDR2 YFSETQ. The V segment lost 4 bases and the J segment 5 bases; nucleotides outside the gene matches: 9. This CDR3 has 17 amino acids. For the CDR3, the DNA is TGCGCCAGCAGCCTCGGACTAGCGGGAGGGCTCGGGGAGACCCAGTACTTC. This gives the protein CASSLGLAGGLGETQYF.

This clone was found a few times. The chain links TRBV2 to TRBJ2-2; TRBD1 or TRBD2 may be the D gene (5 bases each). V was trimmed by 6 bases and J by 7 bases, leaving 12 bases between them. CDR3 length: 13 residues. Germline V CDR1 and CDR2: SNHLY, FYNNEI. The CDR3 is CASRGDSIGELFF. In DNA form, the CDR3 reads TGTGCCAGCAGGGGGGATAGCATCGGGGAGCTGTTTTTT.